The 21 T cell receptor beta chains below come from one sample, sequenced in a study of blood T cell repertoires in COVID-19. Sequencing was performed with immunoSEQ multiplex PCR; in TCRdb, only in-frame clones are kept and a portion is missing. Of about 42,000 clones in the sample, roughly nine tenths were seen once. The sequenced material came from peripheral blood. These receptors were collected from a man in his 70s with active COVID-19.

The CDR3: CASRTTYNSPLHF. DNA of the CDR3: TGTGCCAGTAGGACAACCTATAATTCACCCCTCCACTTT. The gene calls are TRBV3-1 (or the pseudogene TRBV3-2) and TRBJ1-6, with D possibly TRBD1 on 5 matching bases. V dropped 9 bases and J dropped 2 bases, with 8 bases sitting between them. The CDR3 runs to 13 residues. The V gene's germline CDR1 is LGHDT and CDR2 YNNKEL (reference sequence).

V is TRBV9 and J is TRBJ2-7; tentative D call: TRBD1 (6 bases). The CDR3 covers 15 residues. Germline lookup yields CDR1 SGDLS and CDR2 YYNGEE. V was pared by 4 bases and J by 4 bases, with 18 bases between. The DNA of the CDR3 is TGTGCCAGCAGCCGGGGAACAGGGAATCGGTACGAGCAGTACTTC. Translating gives CASSRGTGNRYEQYF.

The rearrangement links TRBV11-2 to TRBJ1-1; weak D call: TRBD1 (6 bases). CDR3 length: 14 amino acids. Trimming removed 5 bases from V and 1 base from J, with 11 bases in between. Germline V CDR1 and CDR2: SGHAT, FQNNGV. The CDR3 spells CASSGDRKNTEAFF. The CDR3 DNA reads TGTGCCAGCAGCGGCGACAGGAAGAACACTGAAGCTTTCTTT.

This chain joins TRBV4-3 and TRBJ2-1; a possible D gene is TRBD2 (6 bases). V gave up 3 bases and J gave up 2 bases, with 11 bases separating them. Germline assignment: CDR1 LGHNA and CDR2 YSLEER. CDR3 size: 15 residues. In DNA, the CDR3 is TGCGCCAGCAGCCAGGGGGGACCCACCTACAATGAGCAGTTCTTC. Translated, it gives CASSQGGPTYNEQFF.

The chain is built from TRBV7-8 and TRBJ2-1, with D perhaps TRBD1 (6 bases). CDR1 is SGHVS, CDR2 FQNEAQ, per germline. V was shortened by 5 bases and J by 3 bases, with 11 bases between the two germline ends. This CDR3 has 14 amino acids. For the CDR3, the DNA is TGTGCCAGCAGCACTGGACAGTTCTACAATGAGCAGTTCTTC. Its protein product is CASSTGQFYNEQFF.

The CDR3 DNA sequence: TGCGCCAGCAGCCCGGAACACAGGGGGCGGAGTGGCTACACCTTC. This translates into CASSPEHRGRSGYTF. This chain connects TRBV5-1 to TRBJ1-2; 9 bases line up with TRBD1. Trimming at V came to 4 bases and at J to 7 bases, leaving 11 bases not matched to a gene. Per the germline V gene, CDR1 is SGHRS and CDR2 is YFSETQ. The CDR3 sequence is 15 residues long.

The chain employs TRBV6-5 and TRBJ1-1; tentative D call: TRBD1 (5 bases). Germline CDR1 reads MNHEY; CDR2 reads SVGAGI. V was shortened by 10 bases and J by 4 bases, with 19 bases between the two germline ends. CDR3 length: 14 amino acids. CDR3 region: CATTLLGGSTEAFF. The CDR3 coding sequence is TGTGCCACGACCCTGCTGGGGGGGAGCACTGAAGCTTTCTTT.

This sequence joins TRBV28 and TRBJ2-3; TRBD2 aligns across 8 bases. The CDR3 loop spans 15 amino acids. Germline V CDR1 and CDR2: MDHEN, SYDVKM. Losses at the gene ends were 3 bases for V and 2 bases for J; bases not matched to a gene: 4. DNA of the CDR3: TGTGCCAGCAGTTTGGTAGCGGGAATCACAGATACGCAGTATTTT. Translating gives CASSLVAGITDTQYF.

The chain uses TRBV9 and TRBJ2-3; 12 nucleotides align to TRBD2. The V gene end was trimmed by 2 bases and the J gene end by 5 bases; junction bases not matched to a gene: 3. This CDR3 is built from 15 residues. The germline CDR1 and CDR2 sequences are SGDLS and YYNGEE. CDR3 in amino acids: CASSVATSGRDTQYF. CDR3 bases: TGTGCCAGCAGCGTCGCGACTAGCGGGAGAGATACGCAGTATTTT. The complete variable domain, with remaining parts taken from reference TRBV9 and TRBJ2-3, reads DSGVTQTPKHLITATGQRVTLRCSPRSGDLSVYWYQQSLDQGLQFLIQYYNGEERAKGNILERFSAQQFPDLHSELNLSSLELGDSALYFCASSVATSGRDTQYFGPGTRLTVL.

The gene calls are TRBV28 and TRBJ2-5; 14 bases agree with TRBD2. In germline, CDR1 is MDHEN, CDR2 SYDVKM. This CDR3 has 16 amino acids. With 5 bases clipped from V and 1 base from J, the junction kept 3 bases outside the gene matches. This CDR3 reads CASSLGTSGGQETQYF. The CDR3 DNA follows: TGTGCCAGCAGTCTGGGGACTAGCGGGGGCCAAGAGACCCAGTACTTC. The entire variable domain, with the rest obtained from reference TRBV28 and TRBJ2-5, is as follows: DVKVTQSSRYLVKRTGEKVFLECVQDMDHENMFWYRQDPGLGLRLIYFSYDVKMKEKGDIPEGYSVSREKKERFSLILESASTNQTSMYLCASSLGTSGGQETQYFGPGTRLLVL.

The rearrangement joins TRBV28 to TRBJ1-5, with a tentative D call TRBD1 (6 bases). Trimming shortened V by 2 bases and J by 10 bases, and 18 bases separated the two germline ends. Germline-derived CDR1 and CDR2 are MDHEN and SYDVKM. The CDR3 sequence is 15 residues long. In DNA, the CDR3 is TGTGCCAGCAGTTTAACAGGCCAGGGGAAGGTCCCCCAGCATTTT. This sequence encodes CASSLTGQGKVPQHF.

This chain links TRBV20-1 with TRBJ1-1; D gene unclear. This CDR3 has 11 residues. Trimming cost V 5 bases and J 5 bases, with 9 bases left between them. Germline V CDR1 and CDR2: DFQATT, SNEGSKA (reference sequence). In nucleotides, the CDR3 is TGCAGTGCTGCACAGCAAACTGAAGCTTTCTTT. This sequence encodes CSAAQQTEAFF.

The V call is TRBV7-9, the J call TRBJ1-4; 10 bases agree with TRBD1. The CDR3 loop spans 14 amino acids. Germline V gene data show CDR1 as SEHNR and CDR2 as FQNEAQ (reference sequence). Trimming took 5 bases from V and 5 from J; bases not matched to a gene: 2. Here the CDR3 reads CASSPGQGNEKLFF. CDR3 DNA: TGTGCCAGCAGCCCGGGACAGGGGAATGAAAAACTGTTTTTT.

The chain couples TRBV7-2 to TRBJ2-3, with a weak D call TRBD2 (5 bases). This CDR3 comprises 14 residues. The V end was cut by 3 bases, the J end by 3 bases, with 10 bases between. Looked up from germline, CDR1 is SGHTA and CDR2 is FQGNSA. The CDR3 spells CASSFVVATDTQYF. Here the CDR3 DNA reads TGTGCCAGCAGCTTCGTTGTAGCGACAGATACGCAGTATTTT.

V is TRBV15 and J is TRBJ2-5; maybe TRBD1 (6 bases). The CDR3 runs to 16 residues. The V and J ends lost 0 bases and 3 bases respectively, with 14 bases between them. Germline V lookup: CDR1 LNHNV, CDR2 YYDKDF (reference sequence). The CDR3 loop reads CATSRDWIGGEETQYF. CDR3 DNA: TGTGCCACCAGCAGAGATTGGATTGGGGGCGAAGAGACCCAGTACTTC.

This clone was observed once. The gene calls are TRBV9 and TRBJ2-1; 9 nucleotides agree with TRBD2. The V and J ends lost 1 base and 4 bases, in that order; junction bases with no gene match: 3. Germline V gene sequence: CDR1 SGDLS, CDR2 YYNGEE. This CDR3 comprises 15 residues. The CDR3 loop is CASSVSTSGYNEQFF. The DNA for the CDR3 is TGTGCCAGCAGCGTAAGTACTAGCGGGTACAATGAGCAGTTCTTC.

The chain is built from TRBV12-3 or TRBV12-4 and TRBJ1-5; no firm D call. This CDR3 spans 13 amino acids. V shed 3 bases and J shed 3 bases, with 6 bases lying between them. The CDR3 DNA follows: TGTGCCAGCAGTTTTTTTATCAATCAGCCCCAGCATTTT. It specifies CASSFFINQPQHF.

Written as DNA, the CDR3 is TGTGCCAGCAGCCGCGTAGCGGGGGCCACCTACGAGCAGTACTTC. It yields the protein CASSRVAGATYEQYF. V and J are TRBV6-2 or TRBV6-3 and TRBJ2-7; 9 bases align to TRBD2. With V trimmed by 6 bases and J by 2 bases, 8 bases remained unmatched. This CDR3 comprises 15 residues. Germline lookup yields CDR1 MNHEY and CDR2 SVGEGT.

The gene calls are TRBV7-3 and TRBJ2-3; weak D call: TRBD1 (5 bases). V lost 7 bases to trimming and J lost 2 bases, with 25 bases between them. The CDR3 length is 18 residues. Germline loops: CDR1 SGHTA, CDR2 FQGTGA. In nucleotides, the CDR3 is TGTGCCAGCAACGGGCTGGCAGGGCCCCTTCGTCCCACAGATACGCAGTATTTT. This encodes CASNGLAGPLRPTDTQYF.

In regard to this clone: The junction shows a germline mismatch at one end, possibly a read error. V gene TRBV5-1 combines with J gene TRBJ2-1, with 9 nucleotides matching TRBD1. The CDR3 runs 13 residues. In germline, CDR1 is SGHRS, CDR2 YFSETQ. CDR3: CAGRQGVDNEQFF. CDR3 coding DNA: TGCGCCGGCAGACAGGGGGTTGACAATGAGCAGTTCTTC.

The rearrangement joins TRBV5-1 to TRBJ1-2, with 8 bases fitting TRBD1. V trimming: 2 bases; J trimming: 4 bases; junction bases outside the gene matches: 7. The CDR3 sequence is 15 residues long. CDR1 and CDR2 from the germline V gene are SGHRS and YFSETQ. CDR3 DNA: TGCGCCAGCAGCTTAACAGGGGGAGAAGGCTATGGCTACACCTTC. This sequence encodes CASSLTGGEGYGYTF. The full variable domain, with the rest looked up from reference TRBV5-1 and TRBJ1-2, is KAGVTQTPRYLIKTRGQQVTLSCSPISGHRSVSWYQQTPGQGLQFLFEYFSETQRNKGNFPGRFSGRQFSNSRSEMNVSTLELGDSALYLCASSLTGGEGYGYTFGSGTRLTVV.